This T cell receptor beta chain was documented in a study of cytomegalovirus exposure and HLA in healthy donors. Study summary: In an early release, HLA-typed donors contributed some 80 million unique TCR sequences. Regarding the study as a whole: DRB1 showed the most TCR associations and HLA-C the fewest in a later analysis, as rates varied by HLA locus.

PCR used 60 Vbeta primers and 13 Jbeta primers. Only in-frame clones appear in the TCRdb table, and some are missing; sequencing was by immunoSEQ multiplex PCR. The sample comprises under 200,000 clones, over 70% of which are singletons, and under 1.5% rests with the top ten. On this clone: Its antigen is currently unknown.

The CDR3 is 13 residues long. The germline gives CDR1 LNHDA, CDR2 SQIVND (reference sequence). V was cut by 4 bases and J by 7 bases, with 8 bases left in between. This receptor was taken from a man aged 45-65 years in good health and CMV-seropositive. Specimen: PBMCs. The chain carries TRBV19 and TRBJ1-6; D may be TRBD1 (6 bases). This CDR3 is CASSNRENSPLHF. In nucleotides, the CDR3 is TGTGCCAGTAGTAACAGGGAAAATTCACCCCTCCACTTT.